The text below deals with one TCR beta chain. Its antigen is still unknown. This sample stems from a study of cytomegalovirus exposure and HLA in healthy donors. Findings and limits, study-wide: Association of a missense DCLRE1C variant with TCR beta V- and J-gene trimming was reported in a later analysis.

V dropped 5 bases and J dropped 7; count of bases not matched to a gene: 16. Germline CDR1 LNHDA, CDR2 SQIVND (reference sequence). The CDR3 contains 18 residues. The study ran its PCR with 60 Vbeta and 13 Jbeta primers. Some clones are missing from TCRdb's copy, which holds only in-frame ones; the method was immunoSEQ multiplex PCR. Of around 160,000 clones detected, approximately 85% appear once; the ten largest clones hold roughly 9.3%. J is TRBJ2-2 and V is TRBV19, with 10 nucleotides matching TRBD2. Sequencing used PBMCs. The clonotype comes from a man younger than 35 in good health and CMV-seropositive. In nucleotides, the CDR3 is TGTGCCAGTAGTCTAGGTCTCCTAGCGGGGGCAACTTTCGGGGAGCTGTTTTTT. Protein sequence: CASSLGLLAGATFGELFF.